This T cell receptor beta chain was recovered during a study of T cells expressing NK-cell markers. The CDR3 sequence is 16 residues long. Germline V gene data show CDR1 as MNHEY and CDR2 as SMNVEV (reference sequence). With the 5' RACE reads reprocessed, TCRdb shows one record per CDR3 protein and no DNA. The sample data list about 410,000 distinct CDR3 sequences. This sequence joins TRBV27 and TRBJ2-5; TCRdb gives TRBD2 as the D gene, but with no DNA this cannot be confirmed. The origin of this receptor is a woman in her 50s in good health. Sequencing input: blood T cells: a sorted CD56 or NKG2C T cell subset, CD4+ or CD8+ T cells, or bulk PBMC T cells (not recorded which). CDR3 loop: CASSLNSGRIMKTQYF.